These 23 T cell receptor beta chains came from one sample sequenced in a study of T-cell memory formation after mild COVID-19. TCRdb ran MiXCR on the 5' RACE reads and lists one entry per CDR3 protein. The table has 550,000 to 600,000 distinct CDR3 sequences, 20% to 25% seen once; the top ten hold 7% to 9%. Material for sequencing was PBMCs or a T cell subset sorted from them (not recorded which). These receptors all stem from an adult woman who had mild COVID-19 (a few samples of this study predate the infection). Cell type and time point are not known.

This clonotype was counted between two and nine times. CDR3 sequence: CASSTGRGNTKLFF. The DNA for the CDR3 is TGTGCCAGCAGCACCGGGAGAGGGAACACAAAACTGTTTTTT. This chain connects TRBV6-5 to TRBJ1-4; no firm D call. Trimming shortened V by 6 bases and J by 10 bases, and 18 bases separated the two germline ends. This CDR3 has 14 amino acids. CDR1 is MNHEY and CDR2 is SVGAGI in the germline V gene.

The rearrangement uses TRBV5-1 and TRBJ1-2; 7 bases are a match to TRBD1. Germline V gene sequence: CDR1 SGHRS, CDR2 YFSETQ. This CDR3 has 13 residues. J was trimmed by 4 bases and V by 4 bases; bases with no gene match: 4. The CDR3, as DNA: TGCGCCAGCAGCGGGGGACAGTCCTATGGCTACACCTTC. This encodes CASSGGQSYGYTF.

The chain combines TRBV6-1 with TRBJ2-1; TRBD2 matches at 7 bases. V gave up 5 bases and J gave up 4 bases; unmatched junction bases: 8. CDR1 and CDR2 from the germline V gene are MNHNS and SASEGT. CDR3 length: 15 amino acids. CDR3: CASSLRGEGYNEQFF. The DNA of the CDR3 is TGTGCCAGCAGTCTTCGGGGGGAGGGGTACAATGAGCAGTTCTTC.

This clonotype was recorded only once. V usage is TRBV5-1 and J usage is TRBJ1-1, with D unclear. Germline-derived CDR1 and CDR2 are SGHRS and YFSETQ. V lost 1 base and J 1 base, leaving 8 bases between the germline ends. The CDR3 sequence is 14 residues long. CDR3: CASSLYTENTEAFF. The CDR3 nucleotides read TGCGCCAGCAGCTTGTATACAGAGAACACTGAAGCTTTCTTT.

A few counts support this clonotype. V is TRBV5-1 and J is TRBJ1-5; 7 bases align to TRBD1. The length of the CDR3 is 15 residues. Germline V lookup: CDR1 SGHRS, CDR2 YFSETQ. V shed 2 bases and J 4 bases; nucleotides not matched to a gene: 6. In DNA, the CDR3 is TGCGCCAGCAGCTTCTTGGGACAGTCAAATCAGCCCCAGCATTTT. Its translation: CASSFLGQSNQPQHF.

CDR3 residues: CATSDTGQLYNEQFF. The CDR3 bases are TGTGCCACCAGTGATACAGGACAGCTCTACAATGAGCAGTTCTTC. The genes are TRBV24-1 and TRBJ2-1; tentative D call: TRBD1 (6 bases). Germline loops: CDR1 KGHDR, CDR2 SFDVKD. The CDR3 contains 15 residues. Trimming took 3 bases from V and 3 from J, leaving 11 bases between them.

The chain has TRBV12-3 or TRBV12-4 and TRBJ2-5, with D maybe TRBD2 (5 bases). Trimming removed 6 bases at V and 5 bases at J, with 19 bases between. The CDR3 is 15 amino acids. This CDR3 reads CASSPLDSPWETQYF. The DNA of the CDR3 is TGTGCCAGCAGCCCTTTGGACTCCCCCTGGGAGACCCAGTACTTC.

The chain has TRBV5-1 and TRBJ1-1; D might be TRBD1 (5 bases). V was pared by 2 bases and J by 2 bases, with 13 bases between. CDR1 and CDR2 (germline): SGHRS, YFSETQ. The CDR3 totals 15 residues. The CDR3 bases are TGCGCCAGCAGCTTAAGGGGATCCCTAAACACTGAAGCTTTCTTT. Its translation: CASSLRGSLNTEAFF.

This clonotype occurred a few times. This rearrangement joins TRBV4-1 to TRBJ1-5; no definite D call. The CDR3 runs 14 residues. Germline V CDR1 and CDR2: MGHRA, YSYEKL. V was shortened by 1 base and J by 3 bases, with 7 bases between the two germline ends. The CDR3 here is CASSQVRTNQPQHF. CDR3 DNA sequence: TGCGCCAGCAGCCAAGTTAGGACCAATCAGCCCCAGCATTTT.

This chain joins TRBV6-1 and TRBJ2-5, with TRBD2 matching 13 bases. This CDR3 is built from 16 residues. V was clipped by 2 bases and J by 4 bases; unmatched bases: 4. Germline CDR1 is MNHNS and CDR2 is SASEGT. CDR3 DNA: TGTGCCAGCAGTGAATCGGGACTAGCGGGGCCAGAGACCCAGTACTTC. Encoded protein: CASSESGLAGPETQYF.

Only a few counts were recorded for this clonotype. V gene TRBV12-3 or TRBV12-4 combines with J gene TRBJ1-5; no clear D gene. The CDR3 length is 13 residues. Trimming took off 6 bases at V and 7 bases at J, with 13 bases between the two ends. Written as DNA, the CDR3 is TGTGCCAGCAGATCCCGAGAAGGCCAGCCCCAGCATTTT. Residues: CASRSREGQPQHF.

This clonotype has more than one count but fewer than ten. J is TRBJ2-7 and V is TRBV30; no definite D call. Trimming shortened V by 0 bases and J by 2 bases, and 8 bases separated the two germline ends. Per the germline V gene, CDR1 is GTSNPN and CDR2 is SVGIG (reference sequence). This CDR3 is 13 amino acids long. The CDR3 bases are TGTGCCTGGAGTGTGGGGAATACCTACGAGCAGTACTTC. This gives the protein CAWSVGNTYEQYF.

This clonotype was seen only a few times. The V gene is TRBV29-1, the J gene TRBJ2-7; TRBD2 matches at 13 bases. The CDR3 is 17 amino acids. Trimming took 4 bases from V and 4 from J; bases not matched to a gene: 13. Germline V gene sequence: CDR1 SQVTM, CDR2 ANQGSEA. The CDR3 region is CSVVLVDRTSGSYEQYF. DNA of the CDR3: TGCAGCGTTGTTTTGGTGGATCGGACTAGCGGGAGTTACGAGCAGTACTTC.

The V and J genes are TRBV9 and TRBJ1-6; the D gene is possibly TRBD1 (6 bases). Trimming took 6 bases from V and 4 from J, leaving 11 bases between them. The length of the CDR3 is 14 residues. From germline, CDR1 is SGDLS and CDR2 YYNGEE. The CDR3 sequence: CASKGQRYNSPLHF. CDR3 DNA sequence: TGTGCCAGCAAAGGACAGAGATATAATTCACCCCTCCACTTT.

This chain connects TRBV29-1 to TRBJ2-3; D possibly corresponds to TRBD2 (5 bases). The CDR3 sequence is 14 residues long. The V end was cut by 3 bases, the J end by 0 bases, with 10 bases between. Germline V gene sequence: CDR1 SQVTM, CDR2 ANQGSEA. CDR3 in amino acids: CSVDLGSSTDTQYF. The CDR3 DNA reads TGCAGCGTTGATCTAGGGAGTAGCACAGATACGCAGTATTTT.

This clonotype was picked up a small number of times. The J gene is TRBJ2-7, the V gene TRBV7-9, with TRBD1 as a possible D gene (6 bases). V gave up 6 bases and J gave up 3 bases, with 12 bases separating them. Germline CDR1 reads SEHNR; CDR2 reads FQNEAQ (reference sequence). The CDR3 length is 13 residues. CDR3 DNA: TGTGCCAGCAGGGAGGACAGCAACTACGAGCAGTACTTC. Translating it yields CASREDSNYEQYF.

The rearrangement uses TRBV29-1 and TRBJ1-1, with no clear D. Trimming left V 2 bases short and J 6 bases short, with 19 bases between. The germline V gene has CDR1 SQVTM and CDR2 ANQGSEA. This CDR3 has 15 amino acids. The CDR3 loop reads CSVEYRSLGGSEAFF. The DNA of the CDR3 is TGCAGCGTTGAATATCGGTCCCTGGGAGGGTCTGAAGCTTTCTTT.

The gene calls are TRBV6-6 and TRBJ1-1, with unresolved D. Trimming took 6 bases from V and 7 from J, leaving 21 bases between them. This CDR3 has 15 residues. CDR1 and CDR2 from the germline V gene are MNHNY and SVGAGI (reference sequence). The DNA of the CDR3 is TGTGCCAGCAGCCTACCGTGGGGTAGTGGGGTTGAAGCTTTCTTT. Residues: CASSLPWGSGVEAFF.

The rearrangement joins TRBV12-3 or TRBV12-4 to TRBJ2-3, with D tentatively TRBD1 or TRBD2 (5 bases each). CDR3 size: 13 residues. V was cut by 3 bases and J by 6 bases, with 10 bases left in between. The CDR3 DNA is TGTGCCAGCAGTTTTCGGGGCAGCGATACGCAGTATTTT. This sequence encodes CASSFRGSDTQYF.

This clonotype appeared a few times. This chain connects TRBV30 to TRBJ2-1; D remains ambiguous. The CDR3 has 12 amino acids. Germline assignment: CDR1 GTSNPN and CDR2 SVGIG (reference sequence). The germline V and J ends were trimmed by 2 bases and 7 bases, with 9 bases remaining between them. The CDR3 DNA reads TGTGCCTGGAGTTCCTGGTTGAATGAGCAGTTCTTC. It encodes CAWSSWLNEQFF. The variable domain in full, with the rest retrieved from reference TRBV30 and TRBJ2-1, is SQTIHQWPATLVQPVGSPLSLECTVEGTSNPNLYWYRQAAGRGLQLLFYSVGIGQISSEVPQNLSASRPQDRQFILSSKKLLLSDSGFYLCAWSSWLNEQFFGPGTRLTVL.

The gene calls are TRBV20-1 and TRBJ2-1, with 7 positions matching TRBD1. Per germline, CDR1 DFQATT and CDR2 SNEGSKA (reference sequence). The CDR3 sequence is 14 residues long. The junction had 6 bases not matched to a gene; V was cut back by 4 bases and J by 3 bases. The CDR3 DNA reads as TGCAGTGCTAACCGGGACAGAGACTACAATGAGCAGTTCTTC. Encoded protein: CSANRDRDYNEQFF.

This chain joins TRBV12-3 or TRBV12-4 and TRBJ2-1; D is unresolved. V gave up 3 bases and J gave up 7 bases, with 10 bases separating them. This CDR3 has 13 amino acids. CDR3 sequence: CASSLALTNEQFF. CDR3 DNA: TGTGCCAGCAGTTTGGCCCTGACTAATGAGCAGTTCTTC.

The chain joins TRBV12-5 to TRBJ2-1; possibly TRBD1 or TRBD2 for D (5 bases each). The V end was cut by 6 bases, the J end by 0 bases, with 18 bases between. Germline values: CDR1 LGHNT, CDR2 FRNRAP. CDR3 size: 17 residues. CDR3 sequence reads: CASGTGAQAHSYNEQFF. The CDR3 bases are TGTGCTAGTGGAACCGGGGCCCAGGCCCACTCCTACAATGAGCAGTTCTTC.